Listed below are T cell receptor beta chains from one sample, sequenced in a study of cytomegalovirus exposure and HLA in healthy donors. Generated by immunoSEQ multiplex PCR, the TCRdb table keeps only in-frame clones and is missing some. Of approximately 150,000 clones in the sample, more than 60% were seen once. What was sequenced was PBMCs. All receptors come from a woman aged 60-75 years in good health and CMV-seronegative. CDR3s include the opening cysteine and the closing phenylalanine or tryptophan. D genes are given only for firm matches. Size is omitted from some rows. Given values are once, few, many or a class for expanded clones.

clone_size	d_call	v_call	cdr3_aa
.	.	TRBV15	CATSSPHPGVGETQYF
.	TRBD1	TRBV11-3	CASSSWTGEEAKNIQYF
few	TRBD1	TRBV5-1	CASSLRGTVNYGYTF
.	.	TRBV11-2	CASSSQGRYTEAFF
.	TRBD2	TRBV19	CASSIRSLAGGPANTGELFF
.	TRBD2	TRBV28	CASSLFGGSSYEQYF
.	TRBD1	TRBV6-1	CATEGQGFSPLHF
once	.	TRBV6-1	CASSEAGGAVQETQYF
.	.	TRBV19	CASRESTGSTYEQYF
.	TRBD2	TRBV5-4	CASSLAGTSVQKLYEQYF
.	.	TRBV19	CASSIFLNSYEQYF
.	.	TRBV27	CASSLSGPWDTIYF
.	TRBD1	TRBV7-9	CASSYEQGKYNSPLHF
.	TRBD1	TRBV23-1	CASSGARDRTLIGYEQYF
.	.	TRBV29-1	CSVAQLARHNEQFF
.	TRBD2	TRBV10-3	CAIAGSHEQYF
.	TRBD1	TRBV5-1	CASSTGQAGYGYTF
.	TRBD2	TRBV4-3	CASSQSTSGSMYEQYF
few	.	TRBV18	CASSPRAGSHEQYF
.	TRBD1	TRBV5-6	CASSVRDRLYGYTF
.	.	TRBV15	CATSLMRGGTLYNEQFF
.	.	TRBV4-3	CASSQGGQYSGNTIYF
.	TRBD1	TRBV19	CASSPGQGMTGANVLTF
.	.	TRBV6-5	CASTSAFLYEQYF
.	TRBD1	TRBV5-6	CASIPLDRVDTGELFF
few	.	TRBV5-5	CASSLDGASTDTQYF
.	TRBD2	TRBV4-2	CASSNTSGLSSYNEQFF
few	.	TRBV7-3	CASSLGQNTEAFF
.	TRBD1	TRBV5-6	CASSRTGVEGYTF
.	TRBD2	TRBV7-3	CASSTPGGGETQYF
.	.	TRBV28	CASSFTGSYNEQFF
.	TRBD2	TRBV7-2	CASSSSGRGGNEQFF
.	.	TRBV5-1	CASSYYRETGELFF
.	.	TRBV28	CASSLPLDNEQFF
.	TRBD1	TRBV5-1	CASSSGQGANEQYF
.	TRBD2	TRBV2	CASSKGLAGGPLHEQYF
.	.	TRBV19	CASSITGSRPEAFF
.	TRBD1	TRBV19	CASRPRTGPNTGELFF
.	TRBD2	TRBV5-5	CASSHSGSRETQYF
.	.	TRBV4-2	CASSQPTGELFF
.	TRBD1	TRBV9	CASNRGQAPLGYTF